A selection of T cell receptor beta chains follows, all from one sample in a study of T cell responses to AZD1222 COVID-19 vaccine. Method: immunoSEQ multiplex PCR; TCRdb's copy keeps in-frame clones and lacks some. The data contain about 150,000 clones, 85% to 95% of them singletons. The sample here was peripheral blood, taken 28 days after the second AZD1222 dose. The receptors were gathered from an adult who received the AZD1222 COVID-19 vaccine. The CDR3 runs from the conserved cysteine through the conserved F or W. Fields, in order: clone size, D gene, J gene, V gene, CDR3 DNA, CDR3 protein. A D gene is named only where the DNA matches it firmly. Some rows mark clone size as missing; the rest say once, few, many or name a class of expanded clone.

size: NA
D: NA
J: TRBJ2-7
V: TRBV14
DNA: TGTGCCAGCAGCCAAGGCCACCGTTACGAGCAGTACTTC
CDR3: CASSQGHRYEQYF

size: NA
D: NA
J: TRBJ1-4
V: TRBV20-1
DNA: TGCAGTGCTGCAGGAGAAAAACTGTTTTTT
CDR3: CSAAGEKLFF

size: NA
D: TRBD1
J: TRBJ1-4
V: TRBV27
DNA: TGTGCCAGCAGTTTCTACGATTTAGCCTTGGGGGCCCGGATACAGGGGGCGGATGAAAAACTGTTTTTT
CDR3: CASSFYDLALGARIQGADEKLFF

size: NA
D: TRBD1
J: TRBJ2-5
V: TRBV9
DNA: TGTGCCAGCAGCGTAGCCCCGGCGACAGGGATACAAGAGACCCAGTACTTC
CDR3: CASSVAPATGIQETQYF

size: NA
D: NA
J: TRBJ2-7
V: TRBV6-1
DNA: TGTGCCAGCAGTGACAACTACGAGCAGTACTTC
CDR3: CASSDNYEQYF

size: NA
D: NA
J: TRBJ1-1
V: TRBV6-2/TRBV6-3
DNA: TGTGCCAGCAGCTATTTGAGGGGGAACACTGAAGCTTTCTTT
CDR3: CASSYLRGNTEAFF

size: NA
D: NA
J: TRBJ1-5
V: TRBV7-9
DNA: TGTGCCAGCAGCAAGACAGGTGGCAATCAGCCCCAGCATTTT
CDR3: CASSKTGGNQPQHF

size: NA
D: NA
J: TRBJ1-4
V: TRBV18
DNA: TGTGCCAGCTCGTCTGGAATAAGTGAAAAACTGTTTTTT
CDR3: CASSSGISEKLFF

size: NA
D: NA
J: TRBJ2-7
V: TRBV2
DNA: TGTGCCAGCAGAGTACAGGTGACCGAGCAGTACTTC
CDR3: CASRVQVTEQYF

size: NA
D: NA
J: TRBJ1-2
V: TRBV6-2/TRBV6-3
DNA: TGTGCCAGCAGTCTAACCCCGGGGGTGGGAGGCTACACCTTC
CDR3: CASSLTPGVGGYTF

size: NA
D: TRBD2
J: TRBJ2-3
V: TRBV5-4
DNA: TGTGCCAGCAGCTTTGGCGGGGGAGATACGCAGTATTTT
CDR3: CASSFGGGDTQYF

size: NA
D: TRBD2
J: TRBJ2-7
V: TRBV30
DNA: TGTGCCTGGAGTGTACTAGCGGGAGCCGAGCAGTACTTC
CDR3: CAWSVLAGAEQYF

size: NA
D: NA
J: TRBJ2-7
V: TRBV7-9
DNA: TGTGCCAGCAGTCTCGGGACGTACAGCTCCTACGAGCAGTACTTC
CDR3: CASSLGTYSSYEQYF

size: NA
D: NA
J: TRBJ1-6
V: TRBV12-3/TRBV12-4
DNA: TGTGCCAGCAGTTACGGGAACGGATCACCCCTCCACTTT
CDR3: CASSYGNGSPLHF

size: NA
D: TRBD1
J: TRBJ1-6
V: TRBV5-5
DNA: TGTGCCAGCAGCTCGGGGGACAGGGCTAATTCACCCCTCCACTTT
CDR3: CASSSGDRANSPLHF

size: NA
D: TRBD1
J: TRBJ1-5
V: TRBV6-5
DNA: TGTGCCAGCAGCGCGGACAGGGGGAGCAATCAGCCCCAGCATTTT
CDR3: CASSADRGSNQPQHF

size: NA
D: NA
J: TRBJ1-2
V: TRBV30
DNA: TGTGCCTGGATTGGGGGTTTGGGCTATGGCTACACCTTC
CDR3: CAWIGGLGYGYTF

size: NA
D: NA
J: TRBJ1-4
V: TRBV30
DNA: TGTGCCTGGAGTGTAAGGGGAATCGGCGAAAAACTGTTTTTT
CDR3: CAWSVRGIGEKLFF

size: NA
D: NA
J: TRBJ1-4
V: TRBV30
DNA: TGTGCCTGGGCCAGGCGGGGTACGTCTAATGAAAAACTGTTTTTT
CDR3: CAWARRGTSNEKLFF

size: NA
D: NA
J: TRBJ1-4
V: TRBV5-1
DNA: TGCGCCAGCAGCAGGGACCGTGCAACTAATGAAAAACTGTTTTTT
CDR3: CASSRDRATNEKLFF

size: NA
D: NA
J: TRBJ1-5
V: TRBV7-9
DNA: TGTGCCAGCACACGGGGACGGATACAACCCCAGCATTTT
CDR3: CASTRGRIQPQHF

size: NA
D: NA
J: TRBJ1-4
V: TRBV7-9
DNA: TGTGCCAGCAGCTTAGTCGGGGGTGAAAAACTGTTTTTT
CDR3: CASSLVGGEKLFF

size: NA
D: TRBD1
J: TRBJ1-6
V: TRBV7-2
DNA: TGTGCCAGCAGCGGAAGACAGGGTCAGGGTTCACCCCTCCACTTT
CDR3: CASSGRQGQGSPLHF

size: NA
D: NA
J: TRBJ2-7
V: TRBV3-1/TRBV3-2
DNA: TGTGCCAGCAGTCGGGTCTACGAGCAGTACTTC
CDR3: CASSRVYEQYF

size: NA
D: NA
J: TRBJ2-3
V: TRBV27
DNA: TGTGCCAGCAGCCCAACGACCTACCCAGATACGCAGTATTTT
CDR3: CASSPTTYPDTQYF

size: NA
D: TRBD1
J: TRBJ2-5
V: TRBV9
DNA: TGTGCCAGCAGCGTCCAACAGGGGTGGCAAGAGACCCAGTACTTC
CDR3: CASSVQQGWQETQYF

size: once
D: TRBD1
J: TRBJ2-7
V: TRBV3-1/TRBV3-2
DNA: TGTGCCAGCAGGCACACCGGGACAGGGCGGAACGAGCAGTACTTC
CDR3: CASRHTGTGRNEQYF

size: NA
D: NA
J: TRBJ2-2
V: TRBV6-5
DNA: TGTGCCAGCAGTTATCTAGGTAGCGGGGAGCTGTTTTTT
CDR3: CASSYLGSGELFF

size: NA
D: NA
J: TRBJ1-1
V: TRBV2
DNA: TGTGCCAGCAGTGAAGAGGCAGAGCGCTTTGAAGCTTTCTTT
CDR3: CASSEEAERFEAFF

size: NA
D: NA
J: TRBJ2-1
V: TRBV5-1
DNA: TGCGCCAGCAGCTTAACTCAGGGCCACAATGAGCAGTTCTTC
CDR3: CASSLTQGHNEQFF

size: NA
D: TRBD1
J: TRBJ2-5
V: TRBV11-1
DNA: TGTGCCAGCAGCTTACTGGACAGGGGGCGAGAGACCCAGTACTTC
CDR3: CASSLLDRGRETQYF

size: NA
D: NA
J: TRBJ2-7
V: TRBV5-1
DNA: TGCGCCAGCAGCTTGAGGGGTTCTGGGGACGAGCAGTACTTC
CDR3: CASSLRGSGDEQYF

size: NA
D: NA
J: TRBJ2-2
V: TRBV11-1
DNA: TGTGCCAGCAGCTTGAGTGGAAGTGTGGCCGGGGAGCTGTTTTTT
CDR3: CASSLSGSVAGELFF

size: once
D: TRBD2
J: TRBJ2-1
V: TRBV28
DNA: TGTGCCAGCAGTTTAGAGCGGGAGGTACGGTACAATGAGCAGTTCTTC
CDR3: CASSLEREVRYNEQFF

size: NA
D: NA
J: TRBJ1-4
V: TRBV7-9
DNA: TGTGCCAGCAGCTTCGCAGCAACTAATGAAAAACTGTTTTTT
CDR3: CASSFAATNEKLFF

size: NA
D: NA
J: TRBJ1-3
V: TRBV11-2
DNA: TGTGCCAGCAGCTTAGAATGGGGCCCTTACACCTCTGGAAACACCATATATTTT
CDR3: CASSLEWGPYTSGNTIYF

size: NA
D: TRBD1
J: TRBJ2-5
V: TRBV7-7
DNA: TGTGCTAGCAGCTTAGGGACAGGGGGCCAAGAGACCCAGTACTTC
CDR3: CASSLGTGGQETQYF